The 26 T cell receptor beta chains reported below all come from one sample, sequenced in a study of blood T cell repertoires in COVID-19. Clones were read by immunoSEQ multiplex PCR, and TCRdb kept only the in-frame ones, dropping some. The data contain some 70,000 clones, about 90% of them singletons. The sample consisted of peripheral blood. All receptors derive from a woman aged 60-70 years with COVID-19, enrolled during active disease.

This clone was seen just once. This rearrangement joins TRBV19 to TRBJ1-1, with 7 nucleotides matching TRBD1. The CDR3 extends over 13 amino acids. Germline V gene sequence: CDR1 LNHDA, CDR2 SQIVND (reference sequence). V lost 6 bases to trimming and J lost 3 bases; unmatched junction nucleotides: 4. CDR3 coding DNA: TGTGCCAGTAGCCCTACAGGGGACACTGAAGCTTTCTTT. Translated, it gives CASSPTGDTEAFF.

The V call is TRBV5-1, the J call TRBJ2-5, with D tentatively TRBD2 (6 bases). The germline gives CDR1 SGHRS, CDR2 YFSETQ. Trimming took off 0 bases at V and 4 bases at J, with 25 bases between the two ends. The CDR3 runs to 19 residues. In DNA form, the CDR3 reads TGCGCCAGCAGCTTGGCCGGGCGGGACGCGTGGGGTGGTCCAGAGACCCAGTACTTC. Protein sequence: CASSLAGRDAWGGPETQYF.

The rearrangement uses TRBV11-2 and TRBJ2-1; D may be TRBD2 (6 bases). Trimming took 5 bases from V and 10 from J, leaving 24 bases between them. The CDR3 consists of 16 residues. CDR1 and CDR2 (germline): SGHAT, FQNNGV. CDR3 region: CASSNFEGTGELEQFF. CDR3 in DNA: TGTGCCAGCAGCAACTTCGAGGGCACGGGGGAATTAGAGCAGTTCTTC. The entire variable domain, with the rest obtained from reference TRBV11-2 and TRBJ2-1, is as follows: EAGVAQSPRYKIIEKRQSVAFWCNPISGHATLYWYQQILGQGPKLLIQFQNNGVVDDSQLPKDRFSAERLKGVDSTLKIQPAKLEDSAVYLCASSNFEGTGELEQFFGPGTRLTVL.

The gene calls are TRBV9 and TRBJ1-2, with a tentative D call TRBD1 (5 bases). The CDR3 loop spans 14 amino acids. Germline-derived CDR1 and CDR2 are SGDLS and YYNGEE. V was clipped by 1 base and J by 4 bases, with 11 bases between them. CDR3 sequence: CASSVTGDPYGYTF. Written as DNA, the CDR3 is TGTGCCAGCAGCGTAACGGGGGACCCCTATGGCTACACCTTC.

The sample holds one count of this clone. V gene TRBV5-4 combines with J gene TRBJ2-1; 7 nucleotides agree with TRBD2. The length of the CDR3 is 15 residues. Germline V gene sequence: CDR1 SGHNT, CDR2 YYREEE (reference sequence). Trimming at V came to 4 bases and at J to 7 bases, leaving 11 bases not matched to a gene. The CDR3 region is CASSPAPGGGNEQFF. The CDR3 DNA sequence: TGTGCCAGCAGCCCCGCCCCGGGAGGTGGGAATGAGCAGTTCTTC. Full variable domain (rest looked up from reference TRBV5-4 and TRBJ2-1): ETGVTQSPTHLIKTRGQQVTLRCSSQSGHNTVSWYQQALGQGPQFIFQYYREEENGRGNFPPRFSGLQFPNYSSELNVNALELDDSALYLCASSPAPGGGNEQFFGPGTRLTVL.

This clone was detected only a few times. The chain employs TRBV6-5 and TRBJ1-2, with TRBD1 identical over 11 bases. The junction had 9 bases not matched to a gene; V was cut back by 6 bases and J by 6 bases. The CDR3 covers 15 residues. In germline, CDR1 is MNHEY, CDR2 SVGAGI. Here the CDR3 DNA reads TGTGCCAGCAGCACCGGACAGGGGGCGATCGATGGCTACACCTTC. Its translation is CASSTGQGAIDGYTF.

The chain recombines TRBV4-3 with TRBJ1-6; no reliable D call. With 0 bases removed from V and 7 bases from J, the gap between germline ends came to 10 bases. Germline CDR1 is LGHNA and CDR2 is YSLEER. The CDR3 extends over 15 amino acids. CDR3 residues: CASSQDAGQNSPLHF. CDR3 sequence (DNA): TGCGCCAGCAGCCAAGACGCAGGTCAGAATTCACCCCTCCACTTT.

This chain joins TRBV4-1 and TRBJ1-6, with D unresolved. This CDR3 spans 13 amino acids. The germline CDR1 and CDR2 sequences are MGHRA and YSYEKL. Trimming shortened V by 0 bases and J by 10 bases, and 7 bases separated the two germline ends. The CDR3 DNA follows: TGCGCCAGCAGCCAAGATAGGCGGTCACCCCTCCACTTT. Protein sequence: CASSQDRRSPLHF.

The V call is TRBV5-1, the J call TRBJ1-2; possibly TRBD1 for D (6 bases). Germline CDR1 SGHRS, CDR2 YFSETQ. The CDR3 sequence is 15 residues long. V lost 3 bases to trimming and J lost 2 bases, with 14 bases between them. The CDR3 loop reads CASSSGLRGNYGYTF. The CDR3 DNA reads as TGCGCCAGCAGCTCGGGGCTCAGGGGCAACTATGGCTACACCTTC.

The CDR3 sequence is CASSPPGSSGNNSPLHF. CDR3 sequence (DNA): TGCGCCAGCAGCCCCCCAGGGTCCTCTGGGAACAATTCACCCCTCCACTTT. The chain carries TRBV10-1 and TRBJ1-6; the D gene is possibly TRBD1 (5 bases). CDR3 length equals 17 residues. CDR1 WNHNN and CDR2 SYGVQD come from the germline V gene (reference sequence). The V end lost 6 bases, the J end lost 7 bases, and 22 bases lay between the germline ends.

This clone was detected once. The CDR3 DNA is TGTGCCAGCAGTTACTCTATTCAGCCCCAGCATTTT. Translating it yields CASSYSIQPQHF. This sequence joins TRBV6-6 and TRBJ1-5; D remains unclear. CDR3 length: 12 amino acids. Germline V gives CDR1 MNHNY, CDR2 SVGAGI (reference sequence). Trimming cost V 0 bases and J 6 bases, with 3 bases left between them.

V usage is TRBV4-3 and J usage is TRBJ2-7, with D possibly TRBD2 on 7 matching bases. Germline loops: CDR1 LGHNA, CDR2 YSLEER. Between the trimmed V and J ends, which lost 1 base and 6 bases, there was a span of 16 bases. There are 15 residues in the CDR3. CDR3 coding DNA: TGCGCCAGCAGCCAAGTTTGGGGGGGGCCTTTCGAGCAGTACTTC. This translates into CASSQVWGGPFEQYF.

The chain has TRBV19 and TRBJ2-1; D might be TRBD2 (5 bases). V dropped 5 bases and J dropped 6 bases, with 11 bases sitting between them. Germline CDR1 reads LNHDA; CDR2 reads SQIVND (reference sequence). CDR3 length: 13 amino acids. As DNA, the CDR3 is TGTGCCAGTAGTCCCTCACTAGTCAATGAGCAGTTCTTC. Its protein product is CASSPSLVNEQFF.

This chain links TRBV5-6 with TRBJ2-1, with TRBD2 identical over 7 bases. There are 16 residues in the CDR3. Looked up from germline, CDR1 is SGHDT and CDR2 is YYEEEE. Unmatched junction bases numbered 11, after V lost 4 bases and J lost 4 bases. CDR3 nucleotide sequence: TGTGCCAGCAGCCCGGGGGGTGGCACCCGATACAATGAGCAGTTCTTC. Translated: CASSPGGGTRYNEQFF.

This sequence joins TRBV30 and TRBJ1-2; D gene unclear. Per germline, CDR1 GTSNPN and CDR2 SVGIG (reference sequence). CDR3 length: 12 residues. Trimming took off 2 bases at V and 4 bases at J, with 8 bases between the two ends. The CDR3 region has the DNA TGTGCCTGGAGTCCTGTATTCTATGGCTACACCTTC. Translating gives CAWSPVFYGYTF.

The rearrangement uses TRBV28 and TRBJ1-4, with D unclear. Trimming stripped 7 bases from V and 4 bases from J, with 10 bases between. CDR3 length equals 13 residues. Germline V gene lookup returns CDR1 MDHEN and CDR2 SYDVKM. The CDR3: CASTAGFNEKLFF. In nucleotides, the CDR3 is TGTGCCAGCACGGCAGGCTTTAATGAAAAACTGTTTTTT.

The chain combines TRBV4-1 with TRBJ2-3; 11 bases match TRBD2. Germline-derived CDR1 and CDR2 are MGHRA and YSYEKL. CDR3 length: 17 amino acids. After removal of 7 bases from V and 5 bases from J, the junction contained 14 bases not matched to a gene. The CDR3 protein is CASTFFYSGGEGDTQYF. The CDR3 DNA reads TGCGCCAGCACCTTTTTTTATAGCGGGGGGGAGGGAGATACGCAGTATTTT.

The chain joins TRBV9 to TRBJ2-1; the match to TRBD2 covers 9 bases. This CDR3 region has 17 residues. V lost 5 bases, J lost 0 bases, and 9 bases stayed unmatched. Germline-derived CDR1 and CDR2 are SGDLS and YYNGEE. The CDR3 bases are TGTGCCAGCAGTGGGGAGGCGGGAGGGGGCTCCTACAATGAGCAGTTCTTC. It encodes CASSGEAGGGSYNEQFF.

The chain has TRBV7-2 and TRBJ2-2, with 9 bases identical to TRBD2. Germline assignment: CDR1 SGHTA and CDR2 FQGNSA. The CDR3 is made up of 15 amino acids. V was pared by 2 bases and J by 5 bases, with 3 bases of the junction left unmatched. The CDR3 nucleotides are TGTGCCAGCAGCTTATGGAGCGGGAGGACCGGGGAGCTGTTTTTT. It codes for CASSLWSGRTGELFF.

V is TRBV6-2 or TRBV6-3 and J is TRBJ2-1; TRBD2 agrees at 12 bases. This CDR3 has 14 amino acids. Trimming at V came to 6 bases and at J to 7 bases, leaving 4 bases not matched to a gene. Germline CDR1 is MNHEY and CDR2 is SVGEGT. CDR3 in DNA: TGTGCCAGCAGCCGGGGACTAGCGGGTAATGAGCAGTTCTTC. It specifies CASSRGLAGNEQFF.

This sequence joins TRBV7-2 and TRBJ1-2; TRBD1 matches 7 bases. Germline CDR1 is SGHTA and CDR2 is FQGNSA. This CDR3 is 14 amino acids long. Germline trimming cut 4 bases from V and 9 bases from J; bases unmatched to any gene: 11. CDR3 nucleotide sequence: TGTGCCAGCAGCTCCGCAACAGGGGCGGAGAGCTACACCTTC. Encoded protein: CASSSATGAESYTF.

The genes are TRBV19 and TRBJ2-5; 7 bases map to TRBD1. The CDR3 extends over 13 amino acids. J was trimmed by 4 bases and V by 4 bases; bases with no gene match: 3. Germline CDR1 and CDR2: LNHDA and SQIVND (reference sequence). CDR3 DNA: TGTGCCAGTAGTACCCACAGGGGAGAGACCCAGTACTTC. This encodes CASSTHRGETQYF.

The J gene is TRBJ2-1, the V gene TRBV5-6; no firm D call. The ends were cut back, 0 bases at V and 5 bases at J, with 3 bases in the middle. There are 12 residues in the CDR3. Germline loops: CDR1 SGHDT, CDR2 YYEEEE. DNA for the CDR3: TGTGCCAGCAGCTTGGACAACAATGAGCAGTTCTTC. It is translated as CASSLDNNEQFF. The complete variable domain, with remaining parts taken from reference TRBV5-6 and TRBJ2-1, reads DAGVTQSPTHLIKTRGQQVTLRCSPKSGHDTVSWYQQALGQGPQFIFQYYEEEERQRGNFPDRFSGHQFPNYSSELNVNALLLGDSALYLCASSLDNNEQFFGPGTRLTVL.

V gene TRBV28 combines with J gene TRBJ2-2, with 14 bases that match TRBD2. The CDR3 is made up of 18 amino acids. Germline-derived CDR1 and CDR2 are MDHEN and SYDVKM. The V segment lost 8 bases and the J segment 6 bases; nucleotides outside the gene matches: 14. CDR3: CASSPGLAGEMVAGELFF. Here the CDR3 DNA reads TGTGCCAGCTCACCGGGACTAGCGGGAGAGATGGTGGCCGGGGAGCTGTTTTTT. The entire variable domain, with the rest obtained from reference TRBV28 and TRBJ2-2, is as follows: DVKVTQSSRYLVKRTGEKVFLECVQDMDHENMFWYRQDPGLGLRLIYFSYDVKMKEKGDIPEGYSVSREKKERFSLILESASTNQTSMYLCASSPGLAGEMVAGELFFGEGSRLTVL.

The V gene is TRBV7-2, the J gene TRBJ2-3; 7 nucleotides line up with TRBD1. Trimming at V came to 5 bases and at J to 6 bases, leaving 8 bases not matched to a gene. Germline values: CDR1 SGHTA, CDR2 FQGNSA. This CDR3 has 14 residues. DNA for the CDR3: TGTGCCAGCAGCCCAGGACAGGCCATGGATACGCAGTATTTT. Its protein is CASSPGQAMDTQYF.

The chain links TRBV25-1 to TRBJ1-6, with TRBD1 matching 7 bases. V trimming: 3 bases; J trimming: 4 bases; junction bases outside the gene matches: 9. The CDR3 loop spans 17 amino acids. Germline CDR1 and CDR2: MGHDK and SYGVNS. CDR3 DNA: TGTGCCAGCAGTGAGGGACAGCCCGCGGTTTATAATTCACCCCTCCACTTT. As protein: CASSEGQPAVYNSPLHF.